These 2 T cell receptor beta chains were sequenced from one sample in a study of T cell responses to AZD1222 COVID-19 vaccine. Some clones are missing from TCRdb's copy, which holds only in-frame ones; the method was immunoSEQ multiplex PCR. There are approximately 75,000 clones in the sample; around 86% occur only once, and more than 15% lies in the top ten. The starting material was peripheral blood, obtained 28 days after the second AZD1222 dose. Receptors were obtained from an adult who received the AZD1222 COVID-19 vaccine.

This clone was found once. This chain links TRBV4-2 with TRBJ1-5; D is undetermined. From germline, CDR1 is LGHNA and CDR2 YNFKEQ. CDR3 size: 16 residues. Trimming took 1 base from V and 4 from J, leaving 14 bases between them. In DNA form, the CDR3 reads TGTGCCAGCAGCCAAGTTGGGCAGCCACCGAATCAGCCCCAGCATTTT. It codes for CASSQVGQPPNQPQHF.

V gene TRBV5-1 combines with J gene TRBJ1-1; tentative D call: TRBD1 (5 bases). The CDR3 runs 13 residues. In germline, CDR1 is SGHRS, CDR2 YFSETQ. Between the trimmed V and J ends, which lost 5 bases and 1 base, there was a span of 9 bases. The chain's CDR3 is CASSTTGNTEAFF. The CDR3 DNA reads TGCGCCAGCAGTACCACAGGGAACACTGAAGCTTTCTTT.